Following are 10 T cell receptor beta chains from one sample sequenced in a study of cytomegalovirus exposure and HLA in healthy donors. The study ran its PCR with 60 Vbeta and 13 Jbeta primers. Sequencing was performed with immunoSEQ multiplex PCR; in TCRdb, only in-frame clones are kept and a portion is missing. Found here are around 210,000 clones, roughly four fifths of them singletons; the top ten hold approximately 2.5%. Sequencing was done on a sample of PBMCs. The receptors shown here come from a woman between 40 and 50 years old in good health and CMV-seronegative.

The chain uses TRBV19 and TRBJ2-1; TRBD2 matches 14 bases. CDR3 length: 15 residues. In germline, CDR1 is LNHDA, CDR2 SQIVND (reference sequence). The junction had 8 bases not matched to a gene; V was cut back by 7 bases and J by 9 bases. The CDR3: CASTGLAGAGGEQFF. The CDR3 coding sequence is TGTGCCAGTACGGGACTAGCGGGAGCTGGTGGTGAGCAGTTCTTC.

CDR3 nucleotides: TGTGCCAGCAGCGGGGACAAGGTGGTGGGGCAGTACTTC. The encoded protein is CASSGDKVVGQYF. The chain combines TRBV2 with TRBJ2-5; weak D call: TRBD1 (6 bases). The CDR3 contains 13 residues. The V gene lost 6 bases and the J gene lost 11 bases, with 19 bases spanning the gap. CDR1 is SNHLY and CDR2 is FYNNEI in the germline V gene.

The rearrangement uses TRBV27 and TRBJ2-2, with 7 bases aligning to TRBD1. This CDR3 spans 15 amino acids. The trim removed 6 bases at V and 0 bases at J, leaving 4 bases unmatched. The germline V gene has CDR1 MNHEY and CDR2 SMNVEV (reference sequence). CDR3 protein: CASRTGHTNTGELFF. CDR3 in DNA: TGTGCCAGCAGGACAGGGCATACGAACACCGGGGAGCTGTTTTTT.

This clone was observed a handful of times. The rearrangement links TRBV7-2 to TRBJ1-1, with 8 bases fitting TRBD1. V dropped 2 bases and J dropped 8; count of bases not matched to a gene: 4. Germline CDR1 is SGHTA and CDR2 is FQGNSA. The CDR3 loop spans 13 amino acids. The chain's CDR3 is CASSLRDRKEAFF. In DNA form, the CDR3 reads TGTGCCAGCAGCTTAAGGGACAGGAAGGAAGCTTTCTTT.

This chain links TRBV18 with TRBJ1-4, with unresolved D. Germline V gene data show CDR1 as KGHSH and CDR2 as LQKENI. The V and J ends lost 4 bases and 0 bases respectively, with 12 bases between them. CDR3 size: 16 residues. The CDR3 DNA is TGTGCCAGCTCACTTGGACTCCTGACAACTAATGAAAAACTGTTTTTT. Translated: CASSLGLLTTNEKLFF.

The chain couples TRBV11-2 to TRBJ2-7; a possible D gene is TRBD1 (5 bases). Deletions cut 1 base from V and 6 bases from J, with 13 bases between. The CDR3 has 14 residues. Germline V gene lookup returns CDR1 SGHAT and CDR2 FQNNGV. In DNA, the CDR3 is TGTGCCAGCAGCTTAGGTCGGACATCTTCCGAGCAGTACTTC. This gives the protein CASSLGRTSSEQYF. Drawing the rest from reference TRBV11-2 and TRBJ2-7, the complete variable domain is EAGVAQSPRYKIIEKRQSVAFWCNPISGHATLYWYQQILGQGPKLLIQFQNNGVVDDSQLPKDRFSAERLKGVDSTLKIQPAKLEDSAVYLCASSLGRTSSEQYFGPGTRLTVT.

The chain carries TRBV6-5 and TRBJ2-1, with 7 positions matching TRBD1. V was pared by 2 bases and J by 2 bases, with 3 bases of the junction left unmatched. The germline V gene encodes CDR1 MNHEY and CDR2 SVGAGI. The CDR3 loop spans 15 amino acids. CDR3 amino acids: CASSYRGLAYNEQFF. The CDR3 DNA reads TGTGCCAGCAGTTACAGGGGGCTCGCCTACAATGAGCAGTTCTTC.

J is TRBJ2-3 and V is TRBV5-4; 7 nucleotides align to TRBD2. V lost 3 bases and J lost 6; bases outside the gene matches: 10. The CDR3 is made up of 15 amino acids. The germline V gene encodes CDR1 SGHNT and CDR2 YYREEE (reference sequence). The DNA of the CDR3 is TGTGCCAGCAGCTGGAGCCCTAGCGGCGGTGATACGCAGTATTTT. Protein sequence: CASSWSPSGGDTQYF. The full variable domain, with the rest looked up from reference TRBV5-4 and TRBJ2-3, is ETGVTQSPTHLIKTRGQQVTLRCSSQSGHNTVSWYQQALGQGPQFIFQYYREEENGRGNFPPRFSGLQFPNYSSELNVNALELDDSALYLCASSWSPSGGDTQYFGPGTRLTVL.

The chain couples TRBV28 to TRBJ2-2; TRBD1 agrees at 8 bases. The CDR3 contains 15 residues. Germline values: CDR1 MDHEN, CDR2 SYDVKM. With V trimmed by 3 bases and J by 4 bases, 4 bases remained unmatched. CDR3 sequence reads: CASSFLGQGTGELFF. The CDR3 DNA sequence: TGTGCCAGCAGTTTTCTAGGACAGGGCACCGGGGAGCTGTTTTTT.

J is TRBJ1-2 and V is TRBV5-1, with D hard to call. Germline V lookup: CDR1 SGHRS, CDR2 YFSETQ. CDR3 length equals 10 residues. Trimming removed 0 bases at V and 8 bases at J, with 2 bases between. CDR3 coding DNA: TGCGCCAGCAGCTTGGTAGGCTACACCTTC. Translated, it gives CASSLVGYTF.